This is a list of T cell receptor beta chains from one sample in a study of T-cell reconstitution after alpha-beta-depleted transplantation in children. MiXCR was run by TCRdb on the PCR reads, yielding one entry per CDR3 protein. The data show hundreds of thousands of distinct CDR3 sequences, around 9.6% seen once. Here the sequenced sample was PBMCs from the stem cell graft donor, taken from the stem cell graft. These receptors all stem from a human donor who donated a stem cell graft to a child with SCID. Each CDR3 is given with its conserved first and last residue. D genes are given only for firm matches. Rows give clone size only sometimes, using once, few, many, or a class for an expanded clone.

d_call j_call v_call clone_size cdr3_nt cdr3_aa
. TRBJ1-1 TRBV12-3/TRBV12-4 few TGTGCCAGCAATCTAGGGGTAGGAGGCACTGAAGCTTTCTTT CASNLGVGGTEAFF
. TRBJ2-7 TRBV12-3/TRBV12-4 many TGTGCCAGCAGTTTTGGGTGGTCAGCTAGCTCCTACGAGCAGTACTTC CASSFGWSASSYEQYF
. TRBJ2-3 TRBV5-1 . TGCGCCAGCAGCCCCTCGGTGGAGGATACGCAGTATTTT CASSPSVEDTQYF
. TRBJ1-3 TRBV18 many TGTGCCAGCTCACCGTCAGGGGCGGGAAACACCATATATTTT CASSPSGAGNTIYF
. TRBJ1-1 TRBV11-2 . TGTGCCAGCAGGTACGACAGTCTGAACACTGAAGCTTTCTTT CASRYDSLNTEAFF
TRBD1 TRBJ1-1 TRBV5-1 many TGCGCCAGCAGCTTGGGGACAGGTGAAGCTTTCTTT CASSLGTGEAFF
. TRBJ2-1 TRBV12-3/TRBV12-4 many TGTGCCAGCAGCCTCCCGGGCCGAAGCTCCTACAATGAGCAGTTCTTC CASSLPGRSSYNEQFF
TRBD1 TRBJ2-7 TRBV12-3/TRBV12-4 many TGTGCCAGCATCCGGCTCGGGACAGACCTTTACGAGCAGTACTTC CASIRLGTDLYEQYF
. TRBJ1-2 TRBV18 . TGTGCCAGCTCACCAAGAGGGGTCAACTATGGCTACACCTTC CASSPRGVNYGYTF
TRBD2 TRBJ2-1 TRBV12-3/TRBV12-4 few TGTGCCAGCAGGACGGGAGGCTACAATGAGCAGTTCTTC CASRTGGYNEQFF
. TRBJ2-7 TRBV7-6 many TGTGCCAGCAGCCGGGGGCTTACCTACGAGCAGTACTTC CASSRGLTYEQYF
TRBD1 TRBJ2-3 TRBV12-3/TRBV12-4 few TGTGCCAGCAGTTTAGCGGGACAGGCAGATACGCAGTATTTT CASSLAGQADTQYF
. TRBJ1-2 TRBV5-1 many TGCGCCAGCAGCGATGACAGTCTCACGAGTTATGTCTATGGCTACACCTTC CASSDDSLTSYVYGYTF
. TRBJ2-7 TRBV11-2 . TGTGCCAGCAGCTGGACAGCTTACTACGAGCAGTACTTC CASSWTAYYEQYF
. TRBJ2-5 TRBV20-1 . TGCAGTGCTAGAGATCGCGACACCCGAGGGAAAGAGACCCAGTACTTC CSARDRDTRGKETQYF
TRBD2 TRBJ2-3 TRBV6-1 few TGTGCCAGCAGTGAAACAGAGCGGGGGGGCCCAGATACGCAGTATTTT CASSETERGGPDTQYF
. TRBJ2-7 TRBV7-6 . TGTGCCAGCAGCTTGCTGACAGGATCTACCTACGAGCAGTACTTC CASSLLTGSTYEQYF
. TRBJ2-7 TRBV12-3/TRBV12-4 few TGTGCCAGCAGTTTAGCGCCGCAAGGCTACGAGCAGTACTTC CASSLAPQGYEQYF
. TRBJ1-1 TRBV7-8 few TGTGCCAGCAGTGAAAGGGATCTCTCAAACACTGAAGCTTTCTTT CASSERDLSNTEAFF
TRBD1 TRBJ1-2 TRBV3-1 many TGTGCCAGCAGTGACAGGGGGGCTTGGGGCTACACCTTC CASSDRGAWGYTF
. TRBJ2-5 TRBV5-1 few TGCGCCAGCAGCTCAGCCGGGACTCCCCAAGAGACCCAGTACTTC CASSSAGTPQETQYF
. TRBJ1-1 TRBV15 few TGTGCCACCAGCAGAGATAACGCACTGAACACTGAAGCTTTCTTT CATSRDNALNTEAFF
. TRBJ2-7 TRBV12-3/TRBV12-4 . TGTGCCAGCGGTTGGCAGAGCTACGAGCAGTACTTC CASGWQSYEQYF
. TRBJ1-5 TRBV28 . TGTGCCAGCACCTCCCCAGGATCGGGCAATCAGCCCCAGCATTTT CASTSPGSGNQPQHF
TRBD2 TRBJ2-2 TRBV3-1 many TGTGCCAGCAGCCTTGGGACTAGAATAACCGGGGAGCTGTTTTTT CASSLGTRITGELFF
. TRBJ2-3 TRBV5-1 . TGCGCCTCCTCCCCTGGGGAGGAAACAGATACGCAGTATTTT CASSPGEETDTQYF
TRBD2 TRBJ2-1 TRBV6-5 few TGTGCCAGCAGTTACGGGACTAGCGGGGGAGGGAATGAGCAGTTCTTC CASSYGTSGGGNEQFF